This entry describes one TCR beta chain. Its antigen remains unidentified. No base qualities exist here, and no much larger clone lies one base off it. The time point label for this specimen denotes: baseline before first vaccination. Vaccinee samples came from UK trials COV001 and COV002, including a single-blind randomized controlled phase 2/3 trial of AZD1222 (ChAdOx1 nCoV-19) in healthy adults. For TCRbeta chain sequencing, PBMC samples were collected from trial participants at day 0 and at day 28 after the second dose. The data belong to a study of T cell responses to AZD1222 COVID-19 vaccine (dated by TCRdb to the early 2020s). Study-wide context: AZD1222 recipients whose second dose came at about 4 weeks and those whose second dose came at about 12 weeks were combined into one group, since spike-specific TCR depth and breadth did not differ between the two schedules. Trial participants were enrolled by age into 18-55, 56-69 and 70-plus year subgroups, with about 150, 28 and 57 TCR-sequenced participants respectively. A total of 230 to 250 trial participants underwent TCR sequencing, of whom 207 received two doses of AZD1222 and some 25 received two doses of the MenACWY control vaccine.

The research as a whole found: Because no day 14 peak-response samples were available, repertoires were characterized only after the peak T cell response. Conclusions about previously exposed vaccinees are limited because only six or seven AZD1222 recipients were SARS-CoV-2 seropositive at baseline. In the small 56-69-year group, the increase in depth fell short of significance, most likely because of low power. Participants were mostly white British, with more females than males. The authors suggested clonal diversity may have been underestimated. A significant rise in spike-specific TCR breadth and depth was observed after two AZD1222 doses relative to day 0 and relative to MenACWY recipients. Nearly half of unique spike-specific TCRs reportedly recognized epitopes outside regions mutated in the B.1.351 and B.1.1.7 variants. CD4 TCRs associated with the vaccine covered the entire spike protein, and the dominant responses were in regions 160-218 and 743-854.

From its cysteine to its phenylalanine, the CDR3 spans 15 amino acids. Here the CDR3 DNA is all that survives: 45 bases in frame from base 1. Cut back by 1 base and 2 bases, the V and J ends lie 9 bases apart. As encoded in the germline V gene (reference sequence), CDR1 is LNHDA while CDR2 is SQIVND. The CDR3 regions of human TCRbeta chains were analyzed by immunosequencing. As for how the authors treated the data: TCRs in the repertoires were compared against a reference library of SARS-CoV-2-specific TCRs that had been generated with the MIRA antigen-specificity platform. Breadth meant the fraction of unique TCRs that were SARS-CoV-2-associated, whereas depth meant the fraction of total T cells that were SARS-CoV-2-associated. Each spike-specific TCR was assigned to its reactive spike region and to a CD4 or CD8 class using the MIRA data. Log10-transformed breadth and depth values were compared by one-way ANOVA with Sidak's multiple comparisons tests. TCRdb stores this immuneACCESS table with in-frame sequences only. Part of the clones is absent; in the studies checked, under half of the shortfall reflects unresolved V genes, and no reason is known for the rest. V, J and clone size reflect that table, while D and trimming were determined from the DNA. The sample table shows under 170,000 clones, and 94% are seen once. The top ten clonotypes cover around 1.3% of the sample.

Specimen: peripheral blood, collected on day 0 of AZD1222 vaccination. The TCR originated in an adult in good health. The chain employs TRBV19 and TRBJ1-5; confidence is insufficient to name the D gene. The nucleotides are TGTGCCAGTAGTATAGGATTGGCAGGCAATCAGCCCCAGCATTTT. It is translated as CASSIGLAGNQPQHF. Where the CDR3 stops, the reference TRBV19 and TRBJ1-5 genes take over; the full variable domain is DGGITQSPKYLFRKEGQNVTLSCEQNLNHDAMYWYRQDPGQGLRLIYYSQIVNDFQKGDIAEGYSVSREKKESFPLTVTSAQKNPTAFYLCASSIGLAGNQPQHFGDGTRLSIL.